Below, 3 T cell receptor beta chains from the same sample are listed, as sequenced in a study of early T cells in non-severe SARS-CoV-2 infection. TCRdb recomputed calls from the 5' RACE reads with MiXCR, one row per CDR3 protein. The sample yields roughly 83,000 distinct CDR3 sequences, roughly 12% seen once. The source was whole blood, collected at baseline. These receptor sequences come from an adult who was a healthcare worker with PCR-confirmed SARS-CoV-2 infection or an uninfected control (not recorded which).

The gene calls are TRBV6-6 and TRBJ1-6; D call uncertain. CDR3 length equals 12 residues. V lost 6 bases, J lost 9 bases, and 9 bases lay in between. Germline assignment: CDR1 MNHNY and CDR2 SVGAGI (reference sequence). CDR3 loop: CASRVRGSPLHF. As DNA, the CDR3 is TGTGCCAGCAGGGTTCGAGGTTCACCCCTCCACTTT.

The V call is TRBV12-3 or TRBV12-4, the J call TRBJ1-5; a weak D match, TRBD1 (6 bases). Trimming took off 3 bases at V and 7 bases at J, with 13 bases between the two ends. The CDR3 spans 14 residues. The CDR3 coding sequence is TGTGCCAGCAGTTTCGAGGGGGAAGGACAGCCCCAGCATTTT. This gives the protein CASSFEGEGQPQHF.

This clonotype has just a few counts. The V and J genes are TRBV3-1 and TRBJ2-7; D possibly corresponds to TRBD1 (6 bases). Trimming cost V 4 bases and J 1 base, with 11 bases left between them. The germline V gene has CDR1 LGHDT and CDR2 YNNKEL (reference sequence). The CDR3 is 14 residues long. The CDR3 protein is CASSPGHRSYEQYF. The DNA of the CDR3 is TGTGCCAGCAGCCCGGGACACCGATCCTACGAGCAGTACTTC.